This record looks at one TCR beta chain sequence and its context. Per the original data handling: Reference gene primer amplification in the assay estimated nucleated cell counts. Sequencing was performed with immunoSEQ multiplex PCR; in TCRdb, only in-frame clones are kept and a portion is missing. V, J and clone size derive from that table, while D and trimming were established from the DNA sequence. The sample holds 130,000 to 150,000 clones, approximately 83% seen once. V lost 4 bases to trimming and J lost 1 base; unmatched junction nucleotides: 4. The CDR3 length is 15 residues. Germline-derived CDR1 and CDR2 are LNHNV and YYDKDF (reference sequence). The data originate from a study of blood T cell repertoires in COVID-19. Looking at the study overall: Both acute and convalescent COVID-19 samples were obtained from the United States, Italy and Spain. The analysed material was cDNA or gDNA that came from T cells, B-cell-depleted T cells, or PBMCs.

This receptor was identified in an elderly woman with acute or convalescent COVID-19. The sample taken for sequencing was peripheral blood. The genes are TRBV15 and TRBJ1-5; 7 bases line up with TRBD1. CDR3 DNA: TGTGCCACCAGCACATACAGGGGAAGCAATCAGCCCCAGCATTTT. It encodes CATSTYRGSNQPQHF.